This entry lists 8 T cell receptor beta chains sequenced from one sample in a study of blood T cell repertoires in COVID-19. Clones were read by immunoSEQ multiplex PCR, and TCRdb kept only the in-frame ones, dropping some. The sample shows 120,000 or so clones, roughly 85% of them seen only once. What was sequenced was peripheral blood. These receptors originate from a woman at least 80 years old with active or convalescent COVID-19.

This clone has only one observation. The chain combines TRBV27 with TRBJ2-5, with D perhaps TRBD2 (6 bases). The CDR3 is 16 amino acids. The V and J ends lost 6 bases and 1 base respectively, with 18 bases between them. In germline, CDR1 is MNHEY, CDR2 SMNVEV (reference sequence). CDR3 sequence: CASRPIETSIQETQYF. The CDR3 region has the DNA TGTGCCAGCAGGCCAATAGAGACTAGTATCCAAGAGACCCAGTACTTC.

This clone was detected once. The chain joins TRBV2 to TRBJ1-5; 7 positions agree with TRBD1. The CDR3 covers 13 residues. V lost 7 bases to trimming and J lost 2 bases; unmatched junction nucleotides: 2. The V gene's germline CDR1 is SNHLY and CDR2 FYNNEI. This CDR3 reads CASTGQGNQPQHF. The CDR3 nucleotides are TGTGCCAGCACTGGACAGGGCAATCAGCCCCAGCATTTT. Full variable domain (remainder filled in from reference TRBV2 and TRBJ1-5): EPEVTQTPSHQVTQMGQEVILRCVPISNHLYFYWYRQILGQKVEFLVSFYNNEISEKSEIFDDQFSVERPDGSNFTLKIRSTKLEDSAMYFCASTGQGNQPQHFGDGTRLSIL.

The chain's CDR3 is CASCRGGGEGTYEQYF. In nucleotides, the CDR3 is TGTGCCAGCTGTCGCGGCGGGGGGGAGGGGACCTACGAGCAGTACTTC. The rearrangement links TRBV4-2 to TRBJ2-7, with TRBD2 matching 9 bases. The germline CDR1 and CDR2 sequences are LGHNA and YNFKEQ. The V and J ends lost 8 bases and 2 bases, in that order; junction bases with no gene match: 13. This CDR3 spans 16 amino acids.

This chain links TRBV5-1 with TRBJ1-1; maybe TRBD1 (5 bases). The CDR3 length is 16 residues. With 1 base removed from V and 8 bases from J, the gap between germline ends came to 21 bases. CDR1 and CDR2 from the germline V gene are SGHRS and YFSETQ. The CDR3 spells CASSLKWDSGGSEAFF. CDR3 bases: TGCGCCAGCAGCTTGAAGTGGGACTCCGGAGGATCCGAAGCTTTCTTT.

The table lists this clone with a few counts. The rearrangement uses TRBV18 and TRBJ2-1; D might be TRBD2 (6 bases). The CDR3 spans 16 residues. V lost 5 bases to trimming and J lost 0 bases, with 14 bases between them. Germline-derived CDR1 and CDR2 are KGHSH and LQKENI. CDR3 region: CASSEGLYLSYNEQFF. In nucleotides, the CDR3 is TGTGCCAGCTCAGAGGGACTTTACCTCTCCTACAATGAGCAGTTCTTC.

The chain has TRBV5-1 and TRBJ2-7, with 8 bases identical to TRBD1. This CDR3 spans 12 amino acids. Germline CDR1 and CDR2: SGHRS and YFSETQ. Trimming at V came to 4 bases and at J to 5 bases, leaving 2 bases not matched to a gene. CDR3 nucleotides: TGCGCCAGCAGCCAGGACAGGGACGAGCAGTACTTC. Translation: CASSQDRDEQYF.

The V gene is TRBV24-1, the J gene TRBJ2-3, with 9 positions matching TRBD2. The CDR3 has 15 amino acids. V shed 8 bases, J shed 3 bases, and the junction held 8 bases outside the gene matches. The germline V gene encodes CDR1 KGHDR and CDR2 SFDVKD. The CDR3 loop reads CATKPTSGRTDTQYF. The CDR3 DNA is TGTGCCACCAAGCCAACTAGCGGGCGAACAGATACGCAGTATTTT.

The chain uses TRBV18 and TRBJ2-5; D might be TRBD2 (6 bases). The CDR3 has 14 residues. CDR1 KGHSH and CDR2 LQKENI come from the germline V gene. The V end lost 4 bases, the J end lost 2 bases, and 11 bases lay between the germline ends. Written as DNA, the CDR3 is TGTGCCAGCTCACGGGGACTGAATCAAGAGACCCAGTACTTC. Protein sequence: CASSRGLNQETQYF.